These 27 T cell receptor beta chains were sequenced from one sample in a study of CD4 T cells in relation to SARS-CoV-2 and coronaviruses. The antigens these receptors bind are not known. The repertoire was sequenced with immunoSEQ multiplex PCR; TCRdb's copy has only in-frame clones and lacks some. The profile shows about 22,000 clones, less than 75% of them singletons. The unexposed donors gave CD4+ T cells in 2011-2018, prior to COVID-19. After less than 11 days of culture, CD4+ T cells were isolated. The sample consisted of CD4+ T cells from PBMCs, cultured in vitro. These receptors were taken from a human donor in good health.

The V gene is TRBV3-1 (or the pseudogene TRBV3-2), the J gene TRBJ2-5; D unresolved. The CDR3 extends over 14 amino acids. Germline V CDR1 and CDR2: LGHDT, YNNKEL (reference sequence). Trimming pared 1 base from V and 1 base from J, leaving 7 bases between. In nucleotides, the CDR3 is TGTGCCAGCAGCCAAGGGCCCAGCCAAGAGACCCAGTACTTC. Amino acid sequence: CASSQGPSQETQYF.

The CDR3 DNA reads TGTGCCAGCAGCTACAGTGGGAACACCGGGGAGCTGTTTTTT. Translation gives CASSYSGNTGELFF. The chain combines TRBV7-9 with TRBJ2-2, with D unclear. V dropped 4 bases and J dropped 1 base, with 7 bases sitting between them. This CDR3 is 14 amino acids long. The germline gives CDR1 SEHNR, CDR2 FQNEAQ (reference sequence). Full variable domain (remainder filled in from reference TRBV7-9 and TRBJ2-2): DTGVSQNPRHKITKRGQNVTFRCDPISEHNRLYWYRQTLGQGPEFLTYFQNEAQLEKSRLLSDRFSAERPKGSFSTLEIQRTEQGDSAMYLCASSYSGNTGELFFGEGSRLTVL.

CDR3 sequence reads: CASSQAGTSGGSTDTQYF. The CDR3 bases are TGCGCCAGCAGCCAAGCAGGGACAAGCGGGGGCAGCACAGATACGCAGTATTTT. The rearrangement links TRBV4-1 to TRBJ2-3; 8 nucleotides agree with TRBD2. The CDR3 length is 18 residues. Per germline, CDR1 MGHRA and CDR2 YSYEKL. Trimming took 1 base from V and 0 from J; bases not matched to a gene: 9.

The chain carries TRBV7-6 and TRBJ2-5; 11 bases match TRBD2. CDR1 and CDR2 from the germline V gene are SGHVS and FNYEAQ. This CDR3 is built from 14 residues. Trimming cost V 4 bases and J 5 bases; bases outside gene matches: 3. The CDR3: CASSSLAGGETQYF. The CDR3 coding sequence is TGTGCCAGCAGCTCCTTAGCGGGGGGGGAGACCCAGTACTTC.

This chain joins TRBV28 and TRBJ2-2, with D perhaps matching TRBD2 (7 bases). Germline CDR1 is MDHEN and CDR2 is SYDVKM. The CDR3 is made up of 18 amino acids. The V gene lost 8 bases and the J gene lost 6 bases, with 28 bases spanning the gap. The CDR3: CASALPGQGGLVAGELFF. As DNA, the CDR3 is TGTGCCAGCGCCTTACCGGGACAAGGAGGACTAGTCGCCGGGGAGCTGTTTTTT.

CDR3 sequence: CASTSTGGPVNEQFF. CDR3 coding DNA: TGTGCCAGCACCTCCACGGGGGGCCCGGTCAATGAGCAGTTCTTC. The V call is TRBV21-1, the J call TRBJ2-1; TRBD2, the D gene given by the table, was not confirmed from the DNA. TRBV21-1 is designated a pseudogene. The CDR3 extends over 15 amino acids.

The chain recombines TRBV7-2 with TRBJ2-5; 9 positions agree with TRBD1. CDR1 and CDR2 (germline): SGHTA, FQGNSA. The CDR3 length is 14 residues. The J segment lost 1 base and the V segment lost 4 bases, leaving 1 base of the junction unmatched. The CDR3 bases are TGTGCCAGCAGCTGGGACAGGGCCCAAGAGACCCAGTACTTC. Translating gives CASSWDRAQETQYF.

The chain links TRBV2 to TRBJ1-4, with D possibly being TRBD1 (5 bases). This CDR3 comprises 14 residues. The V and J ends lost 8 bases and 4 bases respectively, with 14 bases between them. Germline lookup yields CDR1 SNHLY and CDR2 FYNNEI. CDR3 in amino acids: CASARDGGNEKLFF. The CDR3, as DNA: TGTGCCAGCGCCAGGGATGGGGGTAATGAAAAACTGTTTTTT.

The rearrangement uses TRBV9 and TRBJ2-3; TRBD1 or TRBD2 may be the D gene (6 bases each). The germline gives CDR1 SGDLS, CDR2 YYNGEE. Trimming took off 0 bases at V and 2 bases at J, with 13 bases between the two ends. This CDR3 is 16 amino acids long. Here the CDR3 DNA reads TGTGCCAGCAGCGTAGGTCTAGGGGGGTTCACAGATACGCAGTATTTT. It yields the protein CASSVGLGGFTDTQYF. Filled out from reference TRBV9 and TRBJ2-3, the complete variable domain reads DSGVTQTPKHLITATGQRVTLRCSPRSGDLSVYWYQQSLDQGLQFLIQYYNGEERAKGNILERFSAQQFPDLHSELNLSSLELGDSALYFCASSVGLGGFTDTQYFGPGTRLTVL.

CDR3 sequence (DNA): TGTGCCAGCAGCCGGGGGTCTAACTATGGCTACACCTTC. This encodes CASSRGSNYGYTF. The rearrangement uses TRBV7-3 and TRBJ1-2; possible D gene TRBD1, 5 bases. Trimming cost V 5 bases and J 0 bases, with 7 bases left between them. CDR1 and CDR2 from the germline V gene are SGHTA and FQGTGA. This CDR3 is 13 amino acids long.

This clone was counted only a few times. The chain carries TRBV10-3 and TRBJ2-2; either TRBD1 or TRBD2 may supply D (7 bases each). The V end lost 6 bases, the J end lost 5 bases, and 13 bases lay between the germline ends. Germline values: CDR1 ENHRY, CDR2 SYGVKD. The CDR3 is 14 residues long. The CDR3 DNA reads as TGTGCCATCAGGAGACAGGGAGGGACCGGGGAGCTGTTTTTT. It yields the protein CAIRRQGGTGELFF.

The sample holds a few counts of this clone. The chain is built from TRBV30 and TRBJ1-6; weak D call: TRBD1 (5 bases). Germline V gives CDR1 GTSNPN, CDR2 SVGIG (reference sequence). Trimming removed 1 base at V and 10 bases at J, with 17 bases between. The CDR3 loop spans 15 amino acids. The CDR3 reads CAWSEDPRDGSPLHF. DNA of the CDR3: TGTGCCTGGAGTGAAGACCCGCGGGACGGATCACCCCTCCACTTT.

V and J are TRBV7-9 and TRBJ2-3; D is uncertain. CDR3 size: 15 residues. Trimming removed 5 bases at V and 1 base at J, with 13 bases between. From germline, CDR1 is SEHNR and CDR2 FQNEAQ (reference sequence). The CDR3 is CASSPVSGRTDTQYF. The CDR3 bases are TGTGCCAGCAGCCCCGTATCGGGCCGCACAGATACGCAGTATTTT. The full variable domain, its missing parts supplied by reference TRBV7-9 and TRBJ2-3, is DTGVSQNPRHKITKRGQNVTFRCDPISEHNRLYWYRQTLGQGPEFLTYFQNEAQLEKSRLLSDRFSAERPKGSFSTLEIQRTEQGDSAMYLCASSPVSGRTDTQYFGPGTRLTVL.

This clone was recorded a few times. This sequence joins TRBV2 and TRBJ2-7; 8 nucleotides line up with TRBD1. The CDR3 is 15 residues long. The V and J ends lost 3 bases and 5 bases, in that order; junction bases with no gene match: 9. Germline loops: CDR1 SNHLY, CDR2 FYNNEI. CDR3 nucleotide sequence: TGTGCCAGCAGTGAGGATCAGGGGGCAGGCAACGAGCAGTACTTC. Amino acids: CASSEDQGAGNEQYF.

The chain uses TRBV6-5 and TRBJ1-6; TRBD1 matches at 7 bases. The germline V gene has CDR1 MNHEY and CDR2 SVGAGI. Losses at the gene ends were 6 bases for V and 14 bases for J; bases not matched to a gene: 13. The CDR3 length is 14 residues. The chain's CDR3 is CASRHRQGYGSLHF. CDR3 sequence (DNA): TGTGCCAGCAGACATCGACAGGGTTATGGATCCCTCCACTTT.

This clone has just one count. The rearrangement links TRBV18 to TRBJ2-5; D call uncertain. V shed 4 bases and J shed 3 bases, with 9 bases lying between them. CDR1 is KGHSH and CDR2 is LQKENI in the germline V gene. This CDR3 contains 13 residues. CDR3 region: CASSRSVEETQYF. For the CDR3, the DNA is TGTGCCAGCTCACGGTCAGTGGAAGAGACCCAGTACTTC. Drawing the rest from reference TRBV18 and TRBJ2-5, the complete variable domain is NAGVMQNPRHLVRRRGQEARLRCSPMKGHSHVYWYRQLPEEGLKFMVYLQKENIIDESGMPKERFSAEFPKEGPSILRIQQVVRGDSAAYFCASSRSVEETQYFGPGTRLLVL.

The rearrangement links TRBV28 to TRBJ1-6, with 9 positions matching TRBD1. With 10 bases clipped from V and 10 bases from J, the junction kept 8 bases outside the gene matches. Germline V gene sequence: CDR1 MDHEN, CDR2 SYDVKM. The CDR3 covers 13 residues. The CDR3 DNA reads TGTGCCATCCAGGGACAGGGAAGCTCACCCCTCCACTTT. It translates to CAIQGQGSSPLHF.

V and J are TRBV6-5 and TRBJ2-3; TRBD1 is a possible D gene (6 bases). Germline V lookup: CDR1 MNHEY, CDR2 SVGAGI. The CDR3 sequence is 15 residues long. Trimming shortened V by 10 bases and J by 3 bases, and 20 bases separated the two germline ends. The DNA for the CDR3 is TGTGCCACCAGGTTGGGGGCAGTTCGTACAGATACGCAGTATTTT. Encoded protein: CATRLGAVRTDTQYF.

The chain links TRBV19 to TRBJ2-7; perhaps D is TRBD1 or TRBD2 (5 bases each). The germline CDR1 and CDR2 sequences are LNHDA and SQIVND (reference sequence). Trimming cost V 5 bases and J 4 bases, with 15 bases left between them. The CDR3 totals 14 residues. CDR3 DNA: TGTGCCAGTAGTCCGGGTGGGGGTCTATACGAGCAGTACTTC. Translation: CASSPGGGLYEQYF.

The chain carries TRBV5-1 and TRBJ1-1; D may be TRBD1 (5 bases). This CDR3 is 17 amino acids long. Germline V gene lookup returns CDR1 SGHRS and CDR2 YFSETQ. V lost 6 bases and J 0 bases, leaving 21 bases between the germline ends. The CDR3 nucleotides are TGCGCCAGCACCATAGGAAGCACAGGCCCGATGAACACTGAAGCTTTCTTT. Translated: CASTIGSTGPMNTEAFF. The entire variable domain, with the rest obtained from reference TRBV5-1 and TRBJ1-1, is as follows: KAGVTQTPRYLIKTRGQQVTLSCSPISGHRSVSWYQQTPGQGLQFLFEYFSETQRNKGNFPGRFSGRQFSNSRSEMNVSTLELGDSALYLCASTIGSTGPMNTEAFFGQGTRLTVV.

This clone was seen only a few times. The chain couples TRBV7-9 to TRBJ2-2; D is uncertain. V dropped 0 bases and J dropped 0 bases, with 8 bases sitting between them. The CDR3 spans 16 residues. Germline assignment: CDR1 SEHNR and CDR2 FQNEAQ (reference sequence). The CDR3 region is CASSLAHIPNTGELFF. DNA of the CDR3: TGTGCCAGCAGCTTAGCGCACATTCCGAACACCGGGGAGCTGTTTTTT.

This chain links TRBV2 with TRBJ1-2; 7 bases fit TRBD1. The germline CDR1 and CDR2 sequences are SNHLY and FYNNEI. The CDR3 totals 14 residues. Trimming at V came to 4 bases and at J to 2 bases, leaving 4 bases not matched to a gene. CDR3 protein: CASSAGTENYGYTF. CDR3 DNA: TGTGCCAGCAGTGCCGGGACAGAGAACTATGGCTACACCTTC.

The gene calls are TRBV2 and TRBJ2-5; weak D call: TRBD1 (6 bases). The V gene's germline CDR1 is SNHLY and CDR2 FYNNEI. CDR3 length equals 13 residues. The V and J ends lost 8 bases and 2 bases respectively, with 12 bases between them. CDR3 in amino acids: CASFRDTQETQYF. Written as DNA, the CDR3 is TGTGCCAGCTTTCGGGACACACAAGAGACCCAGTACTTC.

The chain combines TRBV6-5 with TRBJ2-1; 7 nucleotides line up with TRBD1. The CDR3 totals 14 residues. Germline trimming cut 6 bases from V and 8 bases from J; bases unmatched to any gene: 10. Per the germline V gene, CDR1 is MNHEY and CDR2 is SVGAGI. The CDR3 DNA follows: TGTGCCAGCAGGAAAAACAGGGGACCGGATGAGCAGTTCTTC. Its protein product is CASRKNRGPDEQFF.

The chain links TRBV7-2 to TRBJ1-5; D uncertain. The CDR3 spans 16 residues. Germline lookup yields CDR1 SGHTA and CDR2 FQGNSA. V shed 1 base and J shed 4 bases, with 14 bases lying between them. The CDR3 region is CASSLVGQVPNQPQHF. CDR3 DNA sequence: TGTGCCAGCAGCTTAGTTGGCCAAGTACCAAATCAGCCCCAGCATTTT. The whole variable domain, remainder taken from reference TRBV7-2 and TRBJ1-5, is GAGVSQSPSNKVTEKGKDVELRCDPISGHTALYWYRQSLGQGLEFLIYFQGNSAPDKSGLPSDRFSAERTGGSVSTLTIQRTQQEDSAVYLCASSLVGQVPNQPQHFGDGTRLSIL.

The chain recombines TRBV5-5 with TRBJ2-1; TRBD2 aligns across 10 bases. The CDR3 runs 16 residues. Germline trimming cut 2 bases from V and 0 bases from J; bases unmatched to any gene: 2. Germline CDR1 is SGHKS and CDR2 is YYEKEE (reference sequence). CDR3 in DNA: TGTGCCAGCAGCTTTTTAGCGGGAGGCTCCTACAATGAGCAGTTCTTC. Amino acids: CASSFLAGGSYNEQFF.

The chain links TRBV12-5 to TRBJ2-4; 8 nucleotides line up with TRBD2. This CDR3 comprises 13 residues. Germline values: CDR1 LGHNT, CDR2 FRNRAP. Losses at the gene ends were 5 bases for V and 6 bases for J; bases not matched to a gene: 3. CDR3 bases: TGTGCTAGTGGTGAGCGGGAGAGAAACATTCAGTACTTC. This sequence encodes CASGERERNIQYF.